The source of this T cell receptor beta chain is a study of PD-L1 blockade in urothelial cancer. Study summary: Patients had undergone 0 to 3 prior chemotherapy regimens. Reported median T cell count for blood samples was more than 110,000.

Spiking each PCR with synthetic TCR analog templates was performed. TCRdb keeps only in-frame clones here, not all; method: immunoSEQ multiplex PCR. The sample contains about 51,000 clones, 88% of which appear only once. From germline, CDR1 is SSHAT and CDR2 FNYEAQ (reference sequence). The CDR3 totals 17 residues. Between the trimmed V and J ends, which lost 5 bases and 3 bases, there was a span of 19 bases. Time point of the sample: peripheral blood 6 weeks after treatment start. To note about this clone: As yet, its antigen is unknown.

Findings of the study overall: In blood sampled pretreatment, TCR clonality below the median predicted better survival.

The V gene is TRBV7-7, the J gene TRBJ2-2; D perhaps matches TRBD2 (6 bases). The material was PBMCs, obtained around atezolizumab (anti-PD-L1) treatment. The TCR comes from a man in his 60s with urothelial cancer. The CDR3 here is CASSPILGGSDTGELFF. CDR3 DNA sequence: TGTGCCAGCAGCCCGATATTGGGGGGTTCGGACACCGGGGAGCTGTTTTTT.